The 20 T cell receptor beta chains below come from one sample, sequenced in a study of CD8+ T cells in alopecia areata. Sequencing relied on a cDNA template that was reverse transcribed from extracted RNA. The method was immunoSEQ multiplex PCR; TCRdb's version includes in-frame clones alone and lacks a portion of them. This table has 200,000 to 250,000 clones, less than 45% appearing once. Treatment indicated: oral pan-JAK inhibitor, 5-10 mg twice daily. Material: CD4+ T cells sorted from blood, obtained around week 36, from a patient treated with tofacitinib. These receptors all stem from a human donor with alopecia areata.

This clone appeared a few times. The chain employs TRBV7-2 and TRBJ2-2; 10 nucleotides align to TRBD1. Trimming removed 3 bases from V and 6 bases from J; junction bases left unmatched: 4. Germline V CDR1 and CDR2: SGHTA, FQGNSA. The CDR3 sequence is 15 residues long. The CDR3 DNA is TGTGCCAGCAGCTTGGCCGGGACAGGGGCCGGGGAGCTGTTTTTT. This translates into CASSLAGTGAGELFF.

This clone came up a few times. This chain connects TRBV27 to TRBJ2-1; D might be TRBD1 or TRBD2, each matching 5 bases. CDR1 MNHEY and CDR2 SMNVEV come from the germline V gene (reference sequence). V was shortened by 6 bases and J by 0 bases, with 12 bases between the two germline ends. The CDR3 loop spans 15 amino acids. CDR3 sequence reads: CASSTEGSSYNEQFF. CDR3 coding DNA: TGTGCCAGCAGCACCGAGGGGAGCTCCTACAATGAGCAGTTCTTC.

CDR3 in amino acids: CASSRSTRREETQYF. The CDR3 DNA reads as TGCGCCAGCAGCCGATCGACTAGGAGGGAAGAGACCCAGTACTTC. The rearrangement links TRBV4-3 to TRBJ2-5, with D perhaps matching TRBD2 (6 bases). This CDR3 spans 15 amino acids. Trimming left V 4 bases short and J 3 bases short, with 15 bases between. The germline V gene encodes CDR1 LGHNA and CDR2 YSLEER.

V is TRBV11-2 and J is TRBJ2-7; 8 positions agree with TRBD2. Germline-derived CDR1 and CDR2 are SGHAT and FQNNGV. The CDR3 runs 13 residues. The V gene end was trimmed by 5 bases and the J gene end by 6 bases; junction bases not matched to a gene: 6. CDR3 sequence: CASSGTRNAEQYF. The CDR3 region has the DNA TGTGCCAGCAGCGGGACTAGGAACGCCGAGCAGTACTTC.

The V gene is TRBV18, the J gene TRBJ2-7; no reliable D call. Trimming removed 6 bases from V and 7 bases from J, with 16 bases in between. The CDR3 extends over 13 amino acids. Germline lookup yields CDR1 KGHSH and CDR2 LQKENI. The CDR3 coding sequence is TGTGCCAGCTCTCCGGACGTGGGTTATGAGCAGTACTTC. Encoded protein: CASSPDVGYEQYF.

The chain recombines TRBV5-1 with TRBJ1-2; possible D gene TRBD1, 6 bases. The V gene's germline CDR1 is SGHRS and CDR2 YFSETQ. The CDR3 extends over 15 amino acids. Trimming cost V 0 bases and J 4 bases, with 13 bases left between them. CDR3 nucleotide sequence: TGCGCCAGCAGCTTGGTTGGGGGCGAGTTCTATGGCTACACCTTC. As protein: CASSLVGGEFYGYTF.

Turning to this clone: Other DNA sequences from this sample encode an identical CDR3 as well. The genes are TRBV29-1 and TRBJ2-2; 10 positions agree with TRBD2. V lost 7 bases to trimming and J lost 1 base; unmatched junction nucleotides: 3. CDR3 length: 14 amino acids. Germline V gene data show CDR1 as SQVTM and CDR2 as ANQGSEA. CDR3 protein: CSARTSGNTGELFF. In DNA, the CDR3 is TGCAGCGCTAGGACTAGCGGGAACACCGGGGAGCTGTTTTTT.

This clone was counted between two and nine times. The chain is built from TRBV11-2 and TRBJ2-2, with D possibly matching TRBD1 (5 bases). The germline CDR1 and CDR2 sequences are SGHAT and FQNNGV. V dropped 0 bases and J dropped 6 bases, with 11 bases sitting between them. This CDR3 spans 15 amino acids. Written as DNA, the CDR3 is TGTGCCAGCAGCTTAGAGCGGACAATGTCCGGGGAGCTGTTTTTT. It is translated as CASSLERTMSGELFF.

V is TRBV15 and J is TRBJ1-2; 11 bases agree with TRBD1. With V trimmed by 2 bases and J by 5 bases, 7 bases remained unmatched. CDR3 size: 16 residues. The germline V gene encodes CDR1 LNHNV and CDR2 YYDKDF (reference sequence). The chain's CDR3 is CATSRSTGTGGYGYTF. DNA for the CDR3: TGTGCCACCAGCAGATCCACCGGGACAGGGGGTTATGGCTACACCTTC.

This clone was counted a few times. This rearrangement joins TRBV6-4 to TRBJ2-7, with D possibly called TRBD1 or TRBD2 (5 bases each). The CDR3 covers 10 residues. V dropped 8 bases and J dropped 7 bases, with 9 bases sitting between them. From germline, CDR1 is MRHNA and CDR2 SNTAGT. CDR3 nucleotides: TGTGCCAGCGTTGGGGGAGAGCAGTACTTC. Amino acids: CASVGGEQYF.

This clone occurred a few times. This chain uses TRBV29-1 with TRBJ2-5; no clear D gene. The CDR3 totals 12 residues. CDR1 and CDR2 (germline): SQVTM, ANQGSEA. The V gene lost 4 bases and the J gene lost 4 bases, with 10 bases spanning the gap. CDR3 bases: TGCAGCGTTGCGTATGCTGGAGAGACCCAGTACTTC. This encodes CSVAYAGETQYF.

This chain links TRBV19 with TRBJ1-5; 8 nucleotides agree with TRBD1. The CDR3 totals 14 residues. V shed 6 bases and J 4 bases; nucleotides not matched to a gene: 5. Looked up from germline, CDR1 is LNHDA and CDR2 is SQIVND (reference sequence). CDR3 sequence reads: CASRRTGRNQPQHF. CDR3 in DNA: TGTGCCAGTAGAAGGACAGGGCGGAATCAGCCCCAGCATTTT.

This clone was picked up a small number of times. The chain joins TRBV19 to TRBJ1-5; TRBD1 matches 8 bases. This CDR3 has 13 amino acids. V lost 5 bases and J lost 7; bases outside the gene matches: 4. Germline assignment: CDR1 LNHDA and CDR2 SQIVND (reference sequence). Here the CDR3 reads CASSGQGGQPQHF. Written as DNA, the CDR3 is TGTGCCAGTAGTGGACAGGGTGGGCAGCCCCAGCATTTT.

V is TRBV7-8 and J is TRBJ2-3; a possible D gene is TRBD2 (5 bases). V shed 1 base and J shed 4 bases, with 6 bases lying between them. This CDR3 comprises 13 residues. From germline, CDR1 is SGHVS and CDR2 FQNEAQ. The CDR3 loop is CASSLVGADTQYF. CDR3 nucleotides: TGTGCCAGCAGCTTAGTGGGAGCAGATACGCAGTATTTT.

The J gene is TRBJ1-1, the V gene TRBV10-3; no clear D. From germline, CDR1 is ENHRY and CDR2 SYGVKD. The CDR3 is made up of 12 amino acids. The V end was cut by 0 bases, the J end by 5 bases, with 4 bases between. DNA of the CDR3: TGTGCCATCAGTGAGTCGGAAACTGAAGCTTTCTTT. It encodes CAISESETEAFF.

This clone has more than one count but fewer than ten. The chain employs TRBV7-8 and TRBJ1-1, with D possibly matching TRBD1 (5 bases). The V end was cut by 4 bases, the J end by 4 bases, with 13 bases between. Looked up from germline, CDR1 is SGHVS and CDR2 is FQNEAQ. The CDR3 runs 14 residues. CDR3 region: CASSSAGGFTEAFF. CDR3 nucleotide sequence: TGTGCCAGCAGCTCGGCGGGGGGATTCACTGAAGCTTTCTTT.

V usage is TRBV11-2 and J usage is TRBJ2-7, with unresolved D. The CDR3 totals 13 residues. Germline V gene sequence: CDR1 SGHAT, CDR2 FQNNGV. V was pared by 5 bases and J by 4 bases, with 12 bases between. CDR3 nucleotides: TGTGCCAGCAGCCAGTTCCAATCTTACGAGCAGTACTTC. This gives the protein CASSQFQSYEQYF.

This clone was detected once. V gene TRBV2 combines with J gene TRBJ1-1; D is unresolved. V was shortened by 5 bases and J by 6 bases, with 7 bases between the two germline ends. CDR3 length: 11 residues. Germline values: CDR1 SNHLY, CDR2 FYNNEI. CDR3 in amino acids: CASSRRAEAFF. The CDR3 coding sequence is TGTGCCAGCAGTCGACGCGCTGAAGCTTTCTTT.

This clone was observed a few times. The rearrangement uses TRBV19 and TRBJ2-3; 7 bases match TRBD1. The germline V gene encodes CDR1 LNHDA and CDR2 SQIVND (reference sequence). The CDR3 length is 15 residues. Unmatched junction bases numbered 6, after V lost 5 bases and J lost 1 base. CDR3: CASSSMGQRTDTQYF. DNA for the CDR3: TGTGCCAGTAGTTCCATGGGACAGCGCACAGATACGCAGTATTTT.

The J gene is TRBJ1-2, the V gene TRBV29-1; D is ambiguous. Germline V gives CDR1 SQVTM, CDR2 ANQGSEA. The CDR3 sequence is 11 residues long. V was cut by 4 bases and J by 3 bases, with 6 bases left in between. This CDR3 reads CSVAADYGYTF. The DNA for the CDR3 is TGCAGCGTTGCTGCAGACTATGGCTACACCTTC.